These 18 T cell receptor beta chains were all obtained from the same sample, sequenced in a study of shared clonotypes between healthy human individuals. The protocol was immunoSEQ multiplex PCR, while the TCRdb copy is restricted to in-frame clones and leaves out a portion. The sample shows 2 million to 3 million clones, approximately 94% of them seen only once. The sequenced sample consisted of naive CD4+ T cells from PBMCs. Subset of the sample: CD45RA+ positively selected. Receptor source: a man aged 18 to 29 in good health. Some clones in this sample may be carry-over from other donors' samples.

Turning to this clone: Different DNA sequences within this sample yield the same CDR3. The V call is TRBV9, the J call TRBJ2-1; 7 bases are shared with TRBD2. The germline V gene has CDR1 SGDLS and CDR2 YYNGEE. V lost 3 bases and J lost 8; bases outside the gene matches: 5. The CDR3 has 13 amino acids. The CDR3 spells CASSARLADEQFF. CDR3 sequence (DNA): TGTGCCAGCAGCGCGAGACTAGCCGATGAGCAGTTCTTC.

The CDR3 is CASSQPGVSYNEQFF. The CDR3 DNA reads TGCGCCAGCAGCCAGCCGGGGGTCTCCTACAATGAGCAGTTCTTC. This chain links TRBV4-1 with TRBJ2-1, with a weak D call TRBD2 (6 bases). Per germline, CDR1 MGHRA and CDR2 YSYEKL. CDR3 length equals 15 residues. V gave up 3 bases and J gave up 0 bases, with 9 bases separating them.

V gene TRBV6-1 combines with J gene TRBJ2-4, with 8 bases that match TRBD1. CDR1 and CDR2 (germline): MNHNS, SASEGT. The CDR3 contains 15 residues. V shed 6 bases and J 7 bases; nucleotides not matched to a gene: 11. In DNA form, the CDR3 reads TGTGCCAGCAGGGTACAGGGGGGTCGAGGCAACATTCAGTACTTC. Its translation is CASRVQGGRGNIQYF.

The J gene is TRBJ1-4, the V gene TRBV2; possibly TRBD1 for D (5 bases). Germline V gene lookup returns CDR1 SNHLY and CDR2 FYNNEI. Trimming pared 6 bases from V and 2 bases from J, leaving 13 bases between. This CDR3 region has 15 residues. CDR3 in amino acids: CASRLEGTTNEKLFF. In DNA, the CDR3 is TGTGCCAGCAGGCTCGAGGGGACCACTAATGAAAAACTGTTTTTT. Variable domain in full (rest from reference TRBV2 and TRBJ1-4): EPEVTQTPSHQVTQMGQEVILRCVPISNHLYFYWYRQILGQKVEFLVSFYNNEISEKSEIFDDQFSVERPDGSNFTLKIRSTKLEDSAMYFCASRLEGTTNEKLFFGSGTQLSVL.

The gene calls are TRBV7-3 and TRBJ2-3; 11 bases agree with TRBD1. The CDR3 contains 14 residues. V dropped 4 bases and J dropped 5; count of bases not matched to a gene: 2. CDR1 SGHTA and CDR2 FQGTGA come from the germline V gene. The CDR3 nucleotides read TGTGCCAGCAGCTCGGGACAGGGGGTAGATACGCAGTATTTT. It encodes CASSSGQGVDTQYF.

This chain joins TRBV25-1 and TRBJ2-2; 8 nucleotides line up with TRBD2. The ends lost 5 bases at V and 3 bases at J; junction bases unmatched: 14. Germline CDR1 reads MGHDK; CDR2 reads SYGVNS. The length of the CDR3 is 18 residues. The CDR3 nucleotides read TGTGCCAGCAGTACCTCTGGACTAGCCGGAGGATACACCGGGGAGCTGTTTTTT. Protein product: CASSTSGLAGGYTGELFF.

This chain uses TRBV4-3 with TRBJ1-4, with 8 bases matching TRBD1. The V gene end was trimmed by 4 bases and the J gene end by 8 bases; junction bases not matched to a gene: 3. CDR1 is LGHNA and CDR2 is YSLEER in the germline V gene. The length of the CDR3 is 13 residues. CDR3 sequence reads: CASSRTGNEKLFF. The CDR3 nucleotides are TGCGCCAGCAGCCGGACAGGGAACGAAAAACTGTTTTTT.

The V and J genes are TRBV11-2 and TRBJ1-3, with D tentatively TRBD1 (5 bases). Between the trimmed V and J ends, which lost 1 base and 1 base, there was a span of 8 bases. This CDR3 is 15 amino acids long. Germline loops: CDR1 SGHAT, CDR2 FQNNGV. The CDR3, as DNA: TGTGCCAGCAGCTTAGGGGGCCGGTCTGGAAACACCATATATTTT. This translates into CASSLGGRSGNTIYF.

The chain combines TRBV5-1 with TRBJ1-1; 8 bases agree with TRBD1. CDR3 length: 15 amino acids. V lost 3 bases to trimming and J lost 1 base; unmatched junction nucleotides: 5. CDR1 is SGHRS and CDR2 is YFSETQ in the germline V gene. The CDR3 sequence: CASSYGDRGNTEAFF. For the CDR3, the DNA is TGCGCCAGCAGCTATGGCGACAGGGGGAACACTGAAGCTTTCTTT.

The V and J genes are TRBV18 and TRBJ1-5, with 7 bases fitting TRBD1. V was clipped by 3 bases and J by 6 bases; unmatched bases: 8. CDR1 and CDR2 (germline): KGHSH, LQKENI. The CDR3 extends over 15 amino acids. CDR3 protein: CASSPTGQSVQPQHF. For the CDR3, the DNA is TGTGCCAGCTCACCTACGGGACAGTCGGTTCAGCCCCAGCATTTT.

The rearrangement joins TRBV5-8 to TRBJ2-1, with 12 bases identical to TRBD1. The V segment lost 3 bases and the J segment 9 bases; nucleotides outside the gene matches: 7. Germline V CDR1 and CDR2: SGHTS, YDEGEE. The CDR3 has 15 residues. The CDR3 is CASSWDRGRGGEQFF. In DNA form, the CDR3 reads TGTGCCAGCAGCTGGGACAGGGGGCGCGGCGGTGAGCAGTTCTTC.

The genes are TRBV5-5 and TRBJ1-2; D not resolved. Germline-derived CDR1 and CDR2 are SGHKS and YYEKEE (reference sequence). Trimming left V 0 bases short and J 3 bases short, with 6 bases between. This CDR3 is 13 amino acids long. The CDR3, as DNA: TGTGCCAGCAGCTTGGGACGGGACTATGGCTACACCTTC. Translating it yields CASSLGRDYGYTF. The complete variable domain, with remaining parts taken from reference TRBV5-5 and TRBJ1-2, reads DAGVTQSPTHLIKTRGQQVTLRCSPISGHKSVSWYQQVLGQGPQFIFQYYEKEERGRGNFPDRFSARQFPNYSSELNVNALLLGDSALYLCASSLGRDYGYTFGSGTRLTVV.

V usage is TRBV5-4 and J usage is TRBJ2-1; 10 bases fit TRBD2. Germline assignment: CDR1 SGHNT and CDR2 YYREEE (reference sequence). The CDR3 has 15 residues. With 5 bases clipped from V and 5 bases from J, the junction kept 7 bases outside the gene matches. The chain's CDR3 is CASRSGTSVNNEQFF. The CDR3, as DNA: TGTGCCAGCAGATCCGGGACTAGCGTGAACAATGAGCAGTTCTTC.

The V and J genes are TRBV10-3 and TRBJ2-1; 7 positions match TRBD2. Germline-derived CDR1 and CDR2 are ENHRY and SYGVKD. Germline trimming cut 2 bases from V and 7 bases from J; bases unmatched to any gene: 8. CDR3 length equals 15 residues. The CDR3 loop is CAISEVGGSINEQFF. The CDR3 nucleotides are TGTGCCATCAGTGAGGTTGGCGGGAGTATAAATGAGCAGTTCTTC.

J is TRBJ2-2 and V is TRBV5-4, with a possible D match to TRBD2 (5 bases). The CDR3 covers 14 residues. Germline V gives CDR1 SGHNT, CDR2 YYREEE (reference sequence). V was trimmed by 2 bases and J by 6 bases, leaving 11 bases between them. The CDR3 DNA sequence: TGTGCCAGCAGCTTACCAACTAGTTCCGGGGAGCTGTTTTTT. Translating gives CASSLPTSSGELFF.

The V gene is TRBV7-2, the J gene TRBJ1-1, with no clear D. Trimming took off 0 bases at V and 9 bases at J, with 8 bases between the two ends. The germline CDR1 and CDR2 sequences are SGHTA and FQGNSA. The CDR3 length is 12 residues. CDR3 coding DNA: TGTGCCAGCAGCTTAGCGTTCGGGAAAGCTTTCTTT. Protein product: CASSLAFGKAFF.

The DNA of the CDR3 is TGTGCCAGCAGTGGGGGACAGGGGTGGAATCAGCCCCAGCATTTT. Its translation is CASSGGQGWNQPQHF. This sequence joins TRBV28 and TRBJ1-5; 10 positions agree with TRBD1. From germline, CDR1 is MDHEN and CDR2 SYDVKM. The CDR3 runs to 15 residues. After removal of 5 bases from V and 4 bases from J, the junction contained 5 bases not matched to a gene.

The chain recombines TRBV7-2 with TRBJ2-1, with TRBD2 identical over 12 bases. After removal of 7 bases from V and 5 bases from J, the junction contained 9 bases not matched to a gene. Per the germline V gene, CDR1 is SGHTA and CDR2 is FQGNSA. CDR3 length: 16 residues. DNA of the CDR3: TGTGCCAGCAACCATCCTGGACTAGCGGGAAACAATGAGCAGTTCTTC. Translated, it gives CASNHPGLAGNNEQFF.